This T cell receptor (beta chain) was identified in a study of OX40 agonist ivuxolimab in advanced cancers. Study-level background: Intravenous ivuxolimab at 0.01 to 10 mg/kg was given to patients every 2 weeks.

This table comes from immunoSEQ multiplex PCR, and its TCRdb copy is limited to in-frame clones, with some not included. The sample records about 75,000 clones, 85% being singletons. In germline, CDR1 is SGHAT, CDR2 FQNNGV. The CDR3 totals 15 residues. Trimming took off 5 bases at V and 2 bases at J, with 14 bases between the two ends. With regard to this clone: Its specificity is unknown.

Study-wide results and limits: Some of the lowest clonal expansion was seen in partial responders at 0.1-3.0 mg/kg.

The sequenced sample was CD4+ or CD8+ T cells sorted from blood, obtained in a trial of the OX40 agonist ivuxolimab. The rearrangement joins TRBV11-2 to TRBJ2-3, with a weak D call TRBD1 (6 bases). The sequence came from an adult with an advanced solid tumor such as melanoma, head and neck, liver or kidney cancer. CDR3 region: CASSVIRGPTDTQYF. The CDR3 nucleotides are TGTGCCAGCAGCGTAATCAGGGGACCCACAGATACGCAGTATTTT. Based on the CDR3 plus reference TRBV11-2 and TRBJ2-3, the full variable domain is EAGVAQSPRYKIIEKRQSVAFWCNPISGHATLYWYQQILGQGPKLLIQFQNNGVVDDSQLPKDRFSAERLKGVDSTLKIQPAKLEDSAVYLCASSVIRGPTDTQYFGPGTRLTVL.